This T cell receptor (beta chain) derives from a study of CD8 T cells in ankylosing spondylitis. TCR beta libraries were made by quantitative 5'-RACE with molecular barcodes. TCRdb passed the 5' RACE reads through MiXCR, listing each CDR3 protein once. The repertoire holds 300,000 to 400,000 distinct CDR3 sequences, around 20% seen once, with about 16% in the top ten. Study-wide results and caveats: Seemingly characteristic of ankylosing spondylitis blood was a TCR beta motif consisting of 7 or 8 highly homologous variants. Disease-linked clones bore a CD8+ phenotype and were relatively rare in peripheral blood. Some of the motif variants had earlier been found in reactive arthritis patients' fluid and blood. In ankylosing spondylitis patients, matched synovial fluid reportedly showed significant enrichment of disease-linked clones.

This clonotype appeared a few times. Its antigen is undetermined. Trimming shortened V by 1 base and J by 3 bases, and 14 bases separated the two germline ends. This CDR3 spans 16 amino acids. Germline V gene data show CDR1 as SGHTA and CDR2 as FQGTGA. The TCR originated in a male donor with ankylosing spondylitis. The V gene is TRBV7-3, the J gene TRBJ2-3; D assignment may be TRBD1 or TRBD2 (6 bases each). Sequencing was done on a sample of blood, either unsorted or a sorted T cell fraction (not recorded which). CDR3: CASSLRGAIGTDTQYF. CDR3 DNA: TGTGCCAGCAGCTTAAGGGGGGCGATCGGGACAGATACGCAGTATTTT.